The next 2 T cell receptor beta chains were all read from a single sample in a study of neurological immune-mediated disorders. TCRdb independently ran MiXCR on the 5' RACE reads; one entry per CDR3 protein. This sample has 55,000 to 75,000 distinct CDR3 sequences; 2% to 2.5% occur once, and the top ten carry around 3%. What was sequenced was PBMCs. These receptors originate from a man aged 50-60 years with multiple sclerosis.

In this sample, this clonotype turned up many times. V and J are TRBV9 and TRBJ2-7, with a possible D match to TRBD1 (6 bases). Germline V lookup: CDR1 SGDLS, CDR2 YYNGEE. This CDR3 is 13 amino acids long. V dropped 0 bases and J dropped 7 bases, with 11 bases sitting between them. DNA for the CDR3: TGTGCCAGCAGCGTAGAACAGGGTGGAGAGCAGTACTTC. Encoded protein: CASSVEQGGEQYF.

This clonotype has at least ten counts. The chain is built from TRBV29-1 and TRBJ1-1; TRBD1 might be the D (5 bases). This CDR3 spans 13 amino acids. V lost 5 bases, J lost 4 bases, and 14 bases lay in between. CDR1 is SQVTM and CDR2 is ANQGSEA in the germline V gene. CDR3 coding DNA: TGCAGCGTTAGGCAGGGTGGGGTCACTGAAGCTTTCTTT. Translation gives CSVRQGGVTEAFF. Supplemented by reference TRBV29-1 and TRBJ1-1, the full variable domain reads SAVISQKPSRDICQRGTSLTIQCQVDSQVTMMFWYRQQPGQSLTLIATANQGSEATYESGFVIDKFPISRPNLTFSTLTVSNMSPEDSSIYLCSVRQGGVTEAFFGQGTRLTVV.